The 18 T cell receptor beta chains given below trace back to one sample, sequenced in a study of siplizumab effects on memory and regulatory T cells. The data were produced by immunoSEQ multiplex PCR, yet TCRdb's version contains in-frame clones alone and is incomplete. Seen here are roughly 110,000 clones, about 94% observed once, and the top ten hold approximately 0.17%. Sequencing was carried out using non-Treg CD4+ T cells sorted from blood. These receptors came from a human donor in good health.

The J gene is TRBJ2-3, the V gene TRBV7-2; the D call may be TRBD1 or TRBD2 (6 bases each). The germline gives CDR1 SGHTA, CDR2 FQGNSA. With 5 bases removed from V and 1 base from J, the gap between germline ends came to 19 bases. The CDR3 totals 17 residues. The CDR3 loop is CASSPVGGRVGTDTQYF. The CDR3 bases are TGTGCCAGCAGCCCCGTGGGGGGCCGTGTGGGCACAGATACGCAGTATTTT.

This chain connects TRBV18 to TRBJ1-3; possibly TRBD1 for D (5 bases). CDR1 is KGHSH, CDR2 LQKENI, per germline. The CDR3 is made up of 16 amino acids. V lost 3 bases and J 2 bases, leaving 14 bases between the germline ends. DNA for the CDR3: TGTGCCAGCTCACCCTCTCAGGGAGAAACTGGAAACACCATATATTTT. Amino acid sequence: CASSPSQGETGNTIYF. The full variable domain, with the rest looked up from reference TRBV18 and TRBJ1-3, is NAGVMQNPRHLVRRRGQEARLRCSPMKGHSHVYWYRQLPEEGLKFMVYLQKENIIDESGMPKERFSAEFPKEGPSILRIQQVVRGDSAAYFCASSPSQGETGNTIYFGEGSWLTVV.

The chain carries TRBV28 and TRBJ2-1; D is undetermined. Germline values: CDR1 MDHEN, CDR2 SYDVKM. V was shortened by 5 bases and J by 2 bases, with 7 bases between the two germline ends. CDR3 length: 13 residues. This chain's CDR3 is CASSPPTYNEQFF. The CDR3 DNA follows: TGTGCCAGCAGTCCTCCCACCTACAATGAGCAGTTCTTC.

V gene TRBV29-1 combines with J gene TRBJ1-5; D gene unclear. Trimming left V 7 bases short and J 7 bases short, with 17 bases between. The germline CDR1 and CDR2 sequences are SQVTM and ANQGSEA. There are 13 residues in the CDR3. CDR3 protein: CSARRGVGQPQHF. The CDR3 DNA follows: TGCAGCGCCCGACGTGGGGTCGGACAGCCCCAGCATTTT.

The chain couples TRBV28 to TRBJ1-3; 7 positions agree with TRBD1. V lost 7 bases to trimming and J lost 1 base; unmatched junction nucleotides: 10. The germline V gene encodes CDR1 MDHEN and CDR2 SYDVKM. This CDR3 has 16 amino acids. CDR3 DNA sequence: TGTGCCAGCAATCCTAGGACAGGCTTTTCTGGAAACACCATATATTTT. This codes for CASNPRTGFSGNTIYF. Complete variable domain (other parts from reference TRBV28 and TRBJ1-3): DVKVTQSSRYLVKRTGEKVFLECVQDMDHENMFWYRQDPGLGLRLIYFSYDVKMKEKGDIPEGYSVSREKKERFSLILESASTNQTSMYLCASNPRTGFSGNTIYFGEGSWLTVV.

CDR3 coding DNA: TGTGCCAGCAGCGGCCTGACAGAATATGGCTACACCTTC. Amino acid sequence: CASSGLTEYGYTF. The V gene is TRBV7-9, the J gene TRBJ1-2; TRBD1 is a possible D gene (5 bases). The CDR3 is 13 amino acids. Trimming took 5 bases from V and 5 from J, leaving 12 bases between them. Looked up from germline, CDR1 is SEHNR and CDR2 is FQNEAQ (reference sequence).

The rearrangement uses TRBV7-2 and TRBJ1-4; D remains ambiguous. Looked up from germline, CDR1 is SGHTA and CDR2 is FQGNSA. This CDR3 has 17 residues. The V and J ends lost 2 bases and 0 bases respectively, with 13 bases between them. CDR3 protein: CASSLMGMPSTNEKLFF. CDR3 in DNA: TGTGCCAGCAGCTTAATGGGGATGCCGTCAACTAATGAAAAACTGTTTTTT.

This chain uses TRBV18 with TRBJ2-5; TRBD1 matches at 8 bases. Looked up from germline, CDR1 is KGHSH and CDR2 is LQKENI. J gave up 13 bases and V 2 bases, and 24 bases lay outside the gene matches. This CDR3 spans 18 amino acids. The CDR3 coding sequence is TGTGCCAGCTCACCAACCCCCCAACTGGACAGGGCATCCAACGATGGGTACTTC. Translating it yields CASSPTPQLDRASNDGYF.

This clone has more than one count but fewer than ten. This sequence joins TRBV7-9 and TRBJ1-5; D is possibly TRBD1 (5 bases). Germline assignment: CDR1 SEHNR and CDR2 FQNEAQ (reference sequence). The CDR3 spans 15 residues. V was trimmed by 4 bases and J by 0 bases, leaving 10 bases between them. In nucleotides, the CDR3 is TGTGCCAGCAGCTCGGGACGGACTAGCAATCAGCCCCAGCATTTT. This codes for CASSSGRTSNQPQHF.

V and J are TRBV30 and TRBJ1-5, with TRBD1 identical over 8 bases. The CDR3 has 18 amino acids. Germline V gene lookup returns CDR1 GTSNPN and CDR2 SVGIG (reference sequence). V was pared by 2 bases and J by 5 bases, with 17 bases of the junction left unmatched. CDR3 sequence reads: CAWSYGQGGPGTYQPQHF. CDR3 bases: TGTGCCTGGAGTTACGGACAGGGCGGTCCGGGGACCTATCAGCCCCAGCATTTT.

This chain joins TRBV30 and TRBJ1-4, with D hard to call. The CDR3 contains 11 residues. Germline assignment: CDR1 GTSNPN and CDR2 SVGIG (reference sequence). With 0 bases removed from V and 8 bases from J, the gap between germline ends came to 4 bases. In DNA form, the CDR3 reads TGTGCCTGGAGTGTGACGGAAAAACTGTTTTTT. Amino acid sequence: CAWSVTEKLFF.

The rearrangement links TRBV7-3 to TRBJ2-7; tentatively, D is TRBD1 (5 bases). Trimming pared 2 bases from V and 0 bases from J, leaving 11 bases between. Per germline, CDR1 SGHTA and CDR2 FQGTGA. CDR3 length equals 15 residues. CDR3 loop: CASSLERGPSYEQYF. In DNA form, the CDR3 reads TGTGCCAGCAGCTTAGAAAGGGGTCCCTCCTACGAGCAGTACTTC.

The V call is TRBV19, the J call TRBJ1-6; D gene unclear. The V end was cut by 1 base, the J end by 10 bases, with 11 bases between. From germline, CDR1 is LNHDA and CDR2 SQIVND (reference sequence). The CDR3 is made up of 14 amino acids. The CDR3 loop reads CASSIGGEQSPLHF. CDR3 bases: TGTGCCAGTAGTATAGGTGGGGAACAGTCACCCCTCCACTTT.

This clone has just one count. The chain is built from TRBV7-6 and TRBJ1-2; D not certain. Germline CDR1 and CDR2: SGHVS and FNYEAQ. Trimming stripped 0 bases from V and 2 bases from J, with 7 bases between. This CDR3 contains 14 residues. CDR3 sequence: CASSLAAGNYGYTF. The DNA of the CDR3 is TGTGCCAGCAGCTTAGCGGCAGGCAACTATGGCTACACCTTC.

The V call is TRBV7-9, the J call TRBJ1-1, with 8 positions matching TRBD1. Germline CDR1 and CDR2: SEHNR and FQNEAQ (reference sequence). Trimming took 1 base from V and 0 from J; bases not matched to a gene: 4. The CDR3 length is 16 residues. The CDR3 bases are TGTGCCAGCAGCTTAGGGACAGGGAACATGAACACTGAAGCTTTCTTT. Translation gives CASSLGTGNMNTEAFF.

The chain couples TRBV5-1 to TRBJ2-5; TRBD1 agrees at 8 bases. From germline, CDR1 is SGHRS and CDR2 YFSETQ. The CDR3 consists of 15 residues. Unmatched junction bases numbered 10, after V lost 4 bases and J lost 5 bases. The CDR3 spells CASSLETGAAETQYF. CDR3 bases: TGCGCCAGCAGCCTTGAGACAGGGGCGGCCGAGACCCAGTACTTC.

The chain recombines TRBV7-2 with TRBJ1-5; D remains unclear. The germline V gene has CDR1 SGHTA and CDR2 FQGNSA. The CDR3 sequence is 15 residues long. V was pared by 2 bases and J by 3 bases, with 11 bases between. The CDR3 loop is CASSLRGMNNQPQHF. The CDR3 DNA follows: TGTGCCAGCAGCTTACGAGGGATGAACAATCAGCCCCAGCATTTT.

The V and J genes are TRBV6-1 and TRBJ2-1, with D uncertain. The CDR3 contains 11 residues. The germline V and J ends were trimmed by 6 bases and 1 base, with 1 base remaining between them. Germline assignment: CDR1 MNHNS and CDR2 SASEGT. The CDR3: CASRSYNEQFF. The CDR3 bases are TGTGCCAGCAGATCCTACAATGAGCAGTTCTTC.